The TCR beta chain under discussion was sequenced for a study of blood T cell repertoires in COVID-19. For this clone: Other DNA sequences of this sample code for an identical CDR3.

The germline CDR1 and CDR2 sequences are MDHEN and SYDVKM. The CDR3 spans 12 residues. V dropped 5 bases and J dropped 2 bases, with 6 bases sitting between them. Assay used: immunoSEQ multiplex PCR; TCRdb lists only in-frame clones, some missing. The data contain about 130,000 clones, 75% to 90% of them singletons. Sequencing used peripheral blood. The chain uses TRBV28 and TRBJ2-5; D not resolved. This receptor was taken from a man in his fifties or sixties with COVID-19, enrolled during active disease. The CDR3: CASSLPQETQYF. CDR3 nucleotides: TGTGCCAGCAGTCTTCCTCAAGAGACCCAGTACTTC.